A single sample gave rise to the 4 T cell receptor beta chains below, sequenced in a study of cytomegalovirus exposure and HLA in healthy donors. The primer mix had 60 Vbeta and 13 Jbeta primers. Profiled with immunoSEQ multiplex PCR; TCRdb holds only in-frame clones, not every one. The sample includes about 93,000 clones, around 77% seen only once; the top ten take approximately 0.6%. The sequencing input was PBMCs. The source is a young man in good health and CMV-seronegative.

This clone was seen just once. The gene calls are TRBV19 and TRBJ1-1, with 8 bases lining up with TRBD1. This CDR3 spans 13 amino acids. Trimming took 10 bases from V and 1 from J; bases not matched to a gene: 5. The germline CDR1 and CDR2 sequences are LNHDA and SQIVND (reference sequence). The CDR3 bases are TGTGCCATCTTCGGACAGGGGAACACTGAAGCTTTCTTT. This translates into CAIFGQGNTEAFF.

The rearrangement joins TRBV5-1 to TRBJ2-1; D gene unclear. The germline V and J ends were trimmed by 5 bases and 1 base, with 16 bases remaining between them. CDR1 and CDR2 (germline): SGHRS, YFSETQ. The CDR3 loop spans 16 amino acids. CDR3 amino acids: CASSPKASGSYNEQFF. The CDR3 DNA is TGCGCCAGCAGTCCAAAAGCATCCGGGTCCTACAATGAGCAGTTCTTC.

The J gene is TRBJ1-4, the V gene TRBV6-6, with D hard to call. The V end lost 6 bases, the J end lost 8 bases, and 7 bases lay between the germline ends. Germline CDR1 and CDR2: MNHNY and SVGAGI (reference sequence). CDR3 length: 11 amino acids. The CDR3 sequence is CASSMSEKLFF. DNA for the CDR3: TGTGCCAGCAGCATGAGCGAAAAACTGTTTTTT.

The J gene is TRBJ2-3, the V gene TRBV4-2; 12 positions agree with TRBD2. CDR1 is LGHNA and CDR2 is YNFKEQ in the germline V gene. The trim removed 3 bases at V and 4 bases at J, leaving 5 bases unmatched. This CDR3 has 16 residues. This chain's CDR3 is CASSHRLAGEADTQYF. DNA of the CDR3: TGTGCCAGCAGCCATCGACTAGCGGGGGAGGCAGATACGCAGTATTTT.